This TCR beta chain emerged from a study of cytomegalovirus exposure and HLA in healthy donors. Study-level results: At a 0.05 false discovery rate, a later analysis found 18,000 or so TCR beta sequences to be associated with HLA alleles.

CDR1 and CDR2 from the germline V gene are SNHLY and FYNNEI. V shed 3 bases, J shed 6 bases, and the junction held 11 bases outside the gene matches. The CDR3 is made up of 16 amino acids. Concerning this clone itself: Its antigen is currently unknown.

The PCR made use of 60 Vbeta and 13 Jbeta primers. Sequencing was performed with immunoSEQ multiplex PCR; in TCRdb, only in-frame clones are kept and a portion is missing. The sample yields tens of thousands of clones, roughly 86% seen once. This receptor was identified in a man aged 18 to 30 in good health and CMV-seronegative. The genes are TRBV2 and TRBJ2-3; 8 nucleotides line up with TRBD1. The specimen was PBMCs. This chain's CDR3 is CASSEPRRGRMDTQYF. The CDR3 nucleotides read TGTGCCAGCAGTGAGCCTCGCAGGGGGCGGATGGATACGCAGTATTTT. Full variable domain (missing parts from reference TRBV2 and TRBJ2-3): EPEVTQTPSHQVTQMGQEVILRCVPISNHLYFYWYRQILGQKVEFLVSFYNNEISEKSEIFDDQFSVERPDGSNFTLKIRSTKLEDSAMYFCASSEPRRGRMDTQYFGPGTRLTVL.